These 3 T cell receptor beta chains share one sample of origin, sequenced in a study of lymphopenia after photon versus proton radiotherapy. TCRdb keeps only in-frame clones here, not all; method: immunoSEQ multiplex PCR. This table has tens of thousands of clones, approximately 80% appearing once. Here the sequenced sample was peripheral blood, taken from a patient treated with proton-based radiotherapy. These TCRs come from a woman in her sixties or seventies with pancreatic cancer.

The chain has TRBV5-4 and TRBJ2-2; perhaps TRBD2 as D (6 bases). Trimming removed 4 bases from V and 4 bases from J, with 17 bases in between. CDR1 SGHNT and CDR2 YYREEE come from the germline V gene (reference sequence). This CDR3 has 16 amino acids. For the CDR3, the DNA is TGTGCCAGCAGCCTTGACGCTAGCGAAATCACCGGGGAGCTGTTTTTT. Protein: CASSLDASEITGELFF.

This sequence joins TRBV27 and TRBJ2-7, with a tentative D call TRBD1 (6 bases). Germline V gene sequence: CDR1 MNHEY, CDR2 SMNVEV (reference sequence). The CDR3 has 11 amino acids. V was cut by 10 bases and J by 3 bases, with 10 bases left in between. CDR3 protein: CATSRGYEQYF. DNA for the CDR3: TGTGCCACTTCCAGGGGCTACGAGCAGTACTTC.

This chain's CDR3 is CASSFRQGVNTEAFF. The CDR3, as DNA: TGTGCCAGCAGCTTCCGACAGGGGGTGAACACTGAAGCTTTCTTT. J is TRBJ1-1 and V is TRBV7-9, with TRBD1 matching over 9 bases. V lost 3 bases and J lost 0; bases outside the gene matches: 2. The CDR3 consists of 15 residues. Germline V gene sequence: CDR1 SEHNR, CDR2 FQNEAQ (reference sequence).